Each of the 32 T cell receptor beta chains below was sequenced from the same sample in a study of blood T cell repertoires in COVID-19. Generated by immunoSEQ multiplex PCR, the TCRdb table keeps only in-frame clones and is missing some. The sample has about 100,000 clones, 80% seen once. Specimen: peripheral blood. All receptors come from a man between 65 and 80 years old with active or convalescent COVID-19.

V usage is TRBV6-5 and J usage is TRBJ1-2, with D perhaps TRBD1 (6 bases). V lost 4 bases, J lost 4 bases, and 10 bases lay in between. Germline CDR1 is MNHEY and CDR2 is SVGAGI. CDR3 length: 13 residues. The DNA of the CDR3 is TGTGCCAGCAGTTTCCGGGACATCTATGGCTACACCTTC. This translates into CASSFRDIYGYTF.

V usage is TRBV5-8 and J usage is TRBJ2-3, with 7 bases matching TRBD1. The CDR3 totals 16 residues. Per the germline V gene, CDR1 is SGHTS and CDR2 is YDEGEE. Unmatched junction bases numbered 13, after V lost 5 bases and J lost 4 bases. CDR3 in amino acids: CASSGRGGGRADTQYF. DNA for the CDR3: TGTGCCAGCAGTGGGAGAGGGGGCGGTCGGGCAGATACGCAGTATTTT.

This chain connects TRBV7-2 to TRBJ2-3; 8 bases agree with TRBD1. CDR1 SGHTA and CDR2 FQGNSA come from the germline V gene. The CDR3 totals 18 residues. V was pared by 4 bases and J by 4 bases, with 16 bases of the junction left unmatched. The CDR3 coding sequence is TGTGCCAGCAGCTACACCCGGACAGGGAGCGTATTGGCAGATACGCAGTATTTT. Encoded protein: CASSYTRTGSVLADTQYF. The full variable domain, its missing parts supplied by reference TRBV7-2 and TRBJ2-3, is GAGVSQSPSNKVTEKGKDVELRCDPISGHTALYWYRQSLGQGLEFLIYFQGNSAPDKSGLPSDRFSAERTGGSVSTLTIQRTQQEDSAVYLCASSYTRTGSVLADTQYFGPGTRLTVL.

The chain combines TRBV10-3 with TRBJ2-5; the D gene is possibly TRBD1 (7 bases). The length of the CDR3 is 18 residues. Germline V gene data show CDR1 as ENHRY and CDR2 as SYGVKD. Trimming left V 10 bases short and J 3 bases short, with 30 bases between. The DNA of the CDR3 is TGTGCCACCAGGCCCGCGTCTCCAGGAGGGGGCACCAAAGAGACCCAGTACTTC. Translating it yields CATRPASPGGGTKETQYF.

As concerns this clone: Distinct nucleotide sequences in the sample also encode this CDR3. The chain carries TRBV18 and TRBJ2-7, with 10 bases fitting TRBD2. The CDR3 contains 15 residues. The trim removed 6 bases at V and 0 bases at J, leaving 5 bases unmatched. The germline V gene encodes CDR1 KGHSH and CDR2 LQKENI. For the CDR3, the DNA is TGTGCCAGCTCCCCTAGCGGGGGCCTCTCCTACGAGCAGTACTTC. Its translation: CASSPSGGLSYEQYF.

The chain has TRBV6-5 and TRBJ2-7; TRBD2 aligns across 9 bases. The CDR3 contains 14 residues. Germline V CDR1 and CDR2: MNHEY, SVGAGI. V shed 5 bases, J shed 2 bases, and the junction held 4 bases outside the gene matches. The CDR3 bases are TGTGCCAGCAGTAGGACTAGCGACCCCTACGAGCAGTACTTC. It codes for CASSRTSDPYEQYF.

The CDR3 DNA reads TGCGCCAGCAGCCAACTAGGGCAGGACAGATCTAACTATGGCTACACCTTC. Protein: CASSQLGQDRSNYGYTF. The chain uses TRBV4-3 and TRBJ1-2, with D possibly matching TRBD1 (6 bases). The germline V gene encodes CDR1 LGHNA and CDR2 YSLEER. The CDR3 spans 17 residues. Trimming cost V 2 bases and J 0 bases, with 16 bases left between them.

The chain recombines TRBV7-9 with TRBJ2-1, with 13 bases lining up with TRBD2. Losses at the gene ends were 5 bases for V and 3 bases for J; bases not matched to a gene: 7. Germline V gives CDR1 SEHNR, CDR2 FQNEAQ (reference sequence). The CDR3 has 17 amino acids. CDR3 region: CASSIGTSGVLYNEQFF. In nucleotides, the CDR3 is TGTGCCAGCAGCATTGGGACTAGCGGGGTGCTCTACAATGAGCAGTTCTTC. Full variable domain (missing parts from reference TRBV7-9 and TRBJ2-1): DTGVSQNPRHKITKRGQNVTFRCDPISEHNRLYWYRQTLGQGPEFLTYFQNEAQLEKSRLLSDRFSAERPKGSFSTLEIQRTEQGDSAMYLCASSIGTSGVLYNEQFFGPGTRLTVL.

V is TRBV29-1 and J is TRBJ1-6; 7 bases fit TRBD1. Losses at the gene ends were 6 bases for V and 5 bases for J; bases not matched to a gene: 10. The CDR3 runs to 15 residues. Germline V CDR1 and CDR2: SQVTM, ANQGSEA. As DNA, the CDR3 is TGCAGCGTAACATATTCCGGGACAGATAATTCACCCCTCCACTTT. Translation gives CSVTYSGTDNSPLHF.

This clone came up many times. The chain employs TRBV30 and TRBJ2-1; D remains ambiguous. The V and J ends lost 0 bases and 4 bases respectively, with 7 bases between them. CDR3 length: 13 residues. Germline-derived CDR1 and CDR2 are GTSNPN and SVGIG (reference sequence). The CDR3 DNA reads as TGTGCCTGGAGTGTATGGGCGTACAATGAGCAGTTCTTC. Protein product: CAWSVWAYNEQFF.

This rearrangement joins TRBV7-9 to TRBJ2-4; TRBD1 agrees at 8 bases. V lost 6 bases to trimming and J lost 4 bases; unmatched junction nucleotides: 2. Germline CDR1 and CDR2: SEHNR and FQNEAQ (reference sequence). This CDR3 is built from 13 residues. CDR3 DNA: TGTGCCAGCAGGGACAGGGCGAAAAACATTCAGTACTTC. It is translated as CASRDRAKNIQYF. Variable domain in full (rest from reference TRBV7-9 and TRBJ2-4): DTGVSQNPRHKITKRGQNVTFRCDPISEHNRLYWYRQTLGQGPEFLTYFQNEAQLEKSRLLSDRFSAERPKGSFSTLEIQRTEQGDSAMYLCASRDRAKNIQYFGAGTRLSVL.

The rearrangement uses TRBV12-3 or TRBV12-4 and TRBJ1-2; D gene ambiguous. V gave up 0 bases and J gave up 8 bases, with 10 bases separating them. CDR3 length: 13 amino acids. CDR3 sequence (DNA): TGTGCCAGCAGTTTAGCGTCGGGGTCAGGCTACACCTTC. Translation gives CASSLASGSGYTF.

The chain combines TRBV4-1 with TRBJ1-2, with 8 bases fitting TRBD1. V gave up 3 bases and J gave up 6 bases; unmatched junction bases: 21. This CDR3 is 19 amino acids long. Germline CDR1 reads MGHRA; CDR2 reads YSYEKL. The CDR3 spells CASSQRAATGAHEGDGYTF. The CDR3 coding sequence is TGCGCCAGCAGCCAGCGTGCCGCGACAGGGGCCCATGAGGGGGATGGCTACACCTTC.

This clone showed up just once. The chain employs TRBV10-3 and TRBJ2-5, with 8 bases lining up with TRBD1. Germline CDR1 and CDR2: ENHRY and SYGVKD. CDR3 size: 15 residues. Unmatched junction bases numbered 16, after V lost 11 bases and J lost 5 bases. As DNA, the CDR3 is TGTGCCTCGTTGGGACAGGTTAATAGTGGGGAGACCCAGTACTTC. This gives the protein CASLGQVNSGETQYF.

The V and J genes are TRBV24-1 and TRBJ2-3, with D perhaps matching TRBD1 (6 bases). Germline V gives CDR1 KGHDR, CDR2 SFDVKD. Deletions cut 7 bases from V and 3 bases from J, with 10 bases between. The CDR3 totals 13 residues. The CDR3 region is CATSPQGTDTQYF. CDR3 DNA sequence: TGTGCCACCAGCCCACAGGGAACAGATACGCAGTATTTT.

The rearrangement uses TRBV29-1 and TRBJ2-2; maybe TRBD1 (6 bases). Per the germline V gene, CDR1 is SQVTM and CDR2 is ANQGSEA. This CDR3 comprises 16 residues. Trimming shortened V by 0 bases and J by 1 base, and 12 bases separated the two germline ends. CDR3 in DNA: TGCAGCGTTGAAGATCTGGGCAGGGGGAACACCGGGGAGCTGTTTTTT. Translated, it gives CSVEDLGRGNTGELFF.

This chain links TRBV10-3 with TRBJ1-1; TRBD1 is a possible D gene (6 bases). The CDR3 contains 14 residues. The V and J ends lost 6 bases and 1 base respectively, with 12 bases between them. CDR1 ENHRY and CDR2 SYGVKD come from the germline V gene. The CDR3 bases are TGTGCCATCAGCTTGGGACACCCGAACACTGAAGCTTTCTTT. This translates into CAISLGHPNTEAFF.

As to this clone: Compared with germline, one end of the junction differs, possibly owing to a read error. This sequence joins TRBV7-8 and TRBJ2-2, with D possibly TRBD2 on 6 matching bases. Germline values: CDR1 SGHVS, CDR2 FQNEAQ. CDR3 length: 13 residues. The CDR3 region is CASSLAILGGLFF. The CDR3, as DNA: TGTGCCAGCAGCTTAGCCATATTGGGGGGGCTGTTTTTT.

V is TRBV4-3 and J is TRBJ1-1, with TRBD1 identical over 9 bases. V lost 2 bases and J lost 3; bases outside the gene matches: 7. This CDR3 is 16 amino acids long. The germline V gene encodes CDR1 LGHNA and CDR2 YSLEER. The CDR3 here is CASSQYYRGLDTEAFF. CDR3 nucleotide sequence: TGCGCCAGCAGCCAATATTACAGGGGGCTTGACACTGAAGCTTTCTTT.

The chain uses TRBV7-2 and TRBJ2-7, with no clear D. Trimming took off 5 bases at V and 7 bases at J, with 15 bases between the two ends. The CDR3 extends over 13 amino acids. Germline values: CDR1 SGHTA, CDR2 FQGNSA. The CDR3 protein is CASSPYRQGEQYF. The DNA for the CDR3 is TGTGCCAGCAGCCCCTATCGACAAGGAGAGCAGTACTTC.

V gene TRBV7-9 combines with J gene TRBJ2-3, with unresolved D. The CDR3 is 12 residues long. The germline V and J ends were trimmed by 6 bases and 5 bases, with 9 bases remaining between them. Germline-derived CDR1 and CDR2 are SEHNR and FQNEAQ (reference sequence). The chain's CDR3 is CASSSVVDTQYF. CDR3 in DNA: TGTGCCAGCAGTTCGGTGGTAGATACGCAGTATTTT.

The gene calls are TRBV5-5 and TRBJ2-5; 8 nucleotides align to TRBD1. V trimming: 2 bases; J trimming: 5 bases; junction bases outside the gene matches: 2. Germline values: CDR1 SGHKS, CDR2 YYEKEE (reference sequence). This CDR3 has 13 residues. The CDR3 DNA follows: TGTGCCAGCAGCTTTACAGGGGGTGAGACCCAGTACTTC. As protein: CASSFTGGETQYF. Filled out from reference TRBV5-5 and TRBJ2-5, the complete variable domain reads DAGVTQSPTHLIKTRGQQVTLRCSPISGHKSVSWYQQVLGQGPQFIFQYYEKEERGRGNFPDRFSARQFPNYSSELNVNALLLGDSALYLCASSFTGGETQYFGPGTRLLVL.

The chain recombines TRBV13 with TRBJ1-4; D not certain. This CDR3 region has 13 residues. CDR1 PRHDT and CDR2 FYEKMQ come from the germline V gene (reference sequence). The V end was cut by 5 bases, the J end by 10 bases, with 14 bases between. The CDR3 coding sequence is TGTGCCAGCAGCACTCTGGCTGCGGGAAAACTGTTTTTT. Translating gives CASSTLAAGKLFF.

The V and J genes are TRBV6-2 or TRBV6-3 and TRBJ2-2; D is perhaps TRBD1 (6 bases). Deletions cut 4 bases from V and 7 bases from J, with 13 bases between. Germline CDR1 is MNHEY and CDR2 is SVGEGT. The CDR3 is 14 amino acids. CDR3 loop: CASSFLQGNGELFF. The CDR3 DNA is TGTGCCAGCAGTTTCCTACAGGGTAACGGGGAGCTGTTTTTT.

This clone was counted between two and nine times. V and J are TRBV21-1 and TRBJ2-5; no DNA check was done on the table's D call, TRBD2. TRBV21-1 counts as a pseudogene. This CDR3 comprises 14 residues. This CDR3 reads CASSSPGLGETQYF. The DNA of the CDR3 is TGTGCCAGCAGCAGCCCGGGACTAGGAGAGACCCAGTACTTC.

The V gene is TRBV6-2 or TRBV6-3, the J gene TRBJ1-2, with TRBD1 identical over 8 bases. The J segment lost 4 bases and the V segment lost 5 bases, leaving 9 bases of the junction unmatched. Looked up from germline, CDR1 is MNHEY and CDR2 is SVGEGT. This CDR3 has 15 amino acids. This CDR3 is CASSRPGQVSYGYTF. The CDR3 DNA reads TGTGCCAGCAGTCGACCGGGACAGGTCTCCTATGGCTACACCTTC.

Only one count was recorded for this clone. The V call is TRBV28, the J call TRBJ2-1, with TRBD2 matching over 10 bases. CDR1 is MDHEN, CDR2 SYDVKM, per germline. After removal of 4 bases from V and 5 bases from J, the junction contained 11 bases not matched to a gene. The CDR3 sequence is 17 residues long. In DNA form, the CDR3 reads TGTGCCAGCAGTTGGGGACTAGCGAGGATCTTAGACAATGAGCAGTTCTTC. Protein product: CASSWGLARILDNEQFF.

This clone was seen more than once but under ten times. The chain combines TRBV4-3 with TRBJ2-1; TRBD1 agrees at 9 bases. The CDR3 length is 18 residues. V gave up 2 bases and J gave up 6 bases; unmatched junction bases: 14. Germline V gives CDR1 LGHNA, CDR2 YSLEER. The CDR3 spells CASSQQAGTGTLFNEQFF. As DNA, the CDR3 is TGCGCCAGCAGCCAACAGGCCGGGACAGGGACCCTCTTCAATGAGCAGTTCTTC.

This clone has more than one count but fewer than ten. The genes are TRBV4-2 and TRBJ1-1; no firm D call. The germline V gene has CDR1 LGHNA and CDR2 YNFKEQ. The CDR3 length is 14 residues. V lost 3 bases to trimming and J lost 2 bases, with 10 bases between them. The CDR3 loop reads CASSQGLGNTEAFF. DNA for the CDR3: TGTGCCAGCAGCCAGGGTCTGGGCAACACTGAAGCTTTCTTT.

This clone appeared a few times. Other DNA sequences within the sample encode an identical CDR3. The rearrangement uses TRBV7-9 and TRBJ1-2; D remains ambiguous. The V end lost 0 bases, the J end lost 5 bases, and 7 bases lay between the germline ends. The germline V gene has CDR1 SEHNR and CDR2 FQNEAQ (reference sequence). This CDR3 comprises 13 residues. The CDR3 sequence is CASSLAGGYGYTF. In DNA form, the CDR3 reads TGTGCCAGCAGCTTAGCGGGAGGGTATGGCTACACCTTC.

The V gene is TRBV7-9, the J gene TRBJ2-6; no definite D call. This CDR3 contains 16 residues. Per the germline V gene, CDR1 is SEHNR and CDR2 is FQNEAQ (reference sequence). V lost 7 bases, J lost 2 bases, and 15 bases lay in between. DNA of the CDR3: TGTGCCAGCACCCTCCCGGGTTTAGCTGGGGCCAACGTCCTGACTTTC. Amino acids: CASTLPGLAGANVLTF.

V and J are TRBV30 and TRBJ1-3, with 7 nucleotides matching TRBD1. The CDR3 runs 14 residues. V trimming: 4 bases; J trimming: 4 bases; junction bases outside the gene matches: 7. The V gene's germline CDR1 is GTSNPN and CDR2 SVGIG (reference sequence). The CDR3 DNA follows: TGTGCCTGGACCCAACAGGGGTCAGGAAACACCATATATTTT. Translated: CAWTQQGSGNTIYF.